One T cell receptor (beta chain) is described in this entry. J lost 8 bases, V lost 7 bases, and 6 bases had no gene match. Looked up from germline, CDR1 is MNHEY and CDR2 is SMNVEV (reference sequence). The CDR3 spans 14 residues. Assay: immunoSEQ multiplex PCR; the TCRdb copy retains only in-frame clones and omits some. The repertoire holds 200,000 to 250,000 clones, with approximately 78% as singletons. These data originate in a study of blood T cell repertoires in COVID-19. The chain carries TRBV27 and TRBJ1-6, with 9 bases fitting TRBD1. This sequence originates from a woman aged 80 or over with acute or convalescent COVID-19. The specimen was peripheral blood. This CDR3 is CASTPGQGYSPLHF. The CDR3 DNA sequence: TGTGCCAGCACTCCGGGACAGGGTTATTCACCCCTCCACTTT.